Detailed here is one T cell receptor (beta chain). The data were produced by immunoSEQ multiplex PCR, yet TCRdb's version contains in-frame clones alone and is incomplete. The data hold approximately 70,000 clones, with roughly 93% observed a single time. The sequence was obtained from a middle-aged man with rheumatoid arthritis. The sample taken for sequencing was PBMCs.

CDR3 in amino acids: CASSSYRGLNTEAFF. CDR3 sequence (DNA): TGTGCCAGCAGTTCGTACCGAGGCTTGAACACTGAAGCTTTCTTT. The chain combines TRBV28 with TRBJ1-1; the D is unclear. Germline loops: CDR1 MDHEN, CDR2 SYDVKM. This CDR3 comprises 15 residues. The V gene lost 4 bases and the J gene lost 0 bases, with 12 bases spanning the gap.